This T cell receptor beta chain came from a study of shared clonotypes between healthy human individuals. Original processing notes: For the immunoSEQ data, sequences were junction-only without quality scores, so filtering differed. TCRdb's copy holds only in-frame clones and misses some; the assay was immunoSEQ multiplex PCR. For V, J and clone size, that table is used; D and trimming come from the DNA. This repertoire shows some 2,400,000 clones, more than 90% found once; its top ten account for roughly 0.13%. Study-wide points: Lower generation probabilities were found for non-shared clonotypes than for those shared by all four donors. Although depth was large, rarefaction showed that sequencing of the sorted subsets was incomplete.

Every one of the donors was a Caucasian adult that lived in Nashville, Tennessee. About this clone itself: No antigen is known for it.

The V gene's germline CDR1 is MNHEY and CDR2 SVGAGI. This CDR3 region has 12 residues. V was clipped by 5 bases and J by 8 bases; unmatched bases: 2. This clonotype originated in a man younger than 30 in good health. The specimen was naive CD4+ T cells sorted from blood. Regarding subset: CD45RA+ positively selected. This chain uses TRBV6-5 with TRBJ2-1; 8 bases line up with TRBD1. CDR3 coding DNA: TGTGCCAGCAGTCCAGGGGGCTATGAGCAGTTCTTC. Translating gives CASSPGGYEQFF.